The sequence of this T cell receptor (beta chain) was determined in a study of T cell responses to AZD1222 COVID-19 vaccine. Second-dose intervals near 4 or 12 weeks were combined. On this clone: Its antigen remains unidentified.

With 6 bases removed from V and 2 bases from J, the gap between germline ends came to 8 bases. CDR3 size: 13 residues. Germline V gene sequence: CDR1 MNHEY, CDR2 SVGEGT. Study conclusions and caveats: AZD1222 recipients seropositive at baseline numbered only five or six. A reported finding is that nearly half of spike-specific TCRs target unmutated variant regions.

Assay: immunoSEQ multiplex PCR; the TCRdb copy retains only in-frame clones and omits some. This sample has approximately 200,000 clones, with 91% found just once. This specimen was peripheral blood, taken 28 days after the second AZD1222 dose. This TCR was recovered from an adult who received the AZD1222 COVID-19 vaccine. The chain uses TRBV6-2 or TRBV6-3 and TRBJ2-1; no definite D call. Here the CDR3 reads CASSYDPYNEQFF. The CDR3 DNA follows: TGTGCCAGCAGCTATGACCCCTACAATGAGCAGTTCTTC.